This passage covers 21 T cell receptor beta chains from one sample sequenced in a study of identical twins. TCRdb re-called the 5' RACE reads through MiXCR, storing one row per CDR3 protein. The sample has about 660,000 distinct CDR3 sequences, 8.6% seen once; the top ten hold around 0.98%. This sample was shared with a second study, whose subject was yellow fever vaccine responses in identical twins.

The sequenced material came from PBMCs. Receptors were obtained from a woman aged 18-30 years in good health.

This clonotype was observed at least ten times. This rearrangement joins TRBV3-1 to TRBJ2-7; tentative D call: TRBD2 (5 bases). The CDR3 is 16 amino acids. In germline, CDR1 is LGHDT, CDR2 YNNKEL (reference sequence). Trimming cost V 1 base and J 3 bases, with 16 bases left between them. The CDR3 sequence is CASSQGAAELSYEQYF. CDR3 coding DNA: TGTGCCAGCAGCCAAGGAGCGGCGGAACTAAGCTACGAGCAGTACTTC.

This clonotype was detected ten times or more. The chain uses TRBV11-2 and TRBJ2-3; 8 nucleotides line up with TRBD2. The junction had 17 bases not matched to a gene; V was cut back by 5 bases and J by 7 bases. This CDR3 comprises 17 residues. The germline CDR1 and CDR2 sequences are SGHAT and FQNNGV. The CDR3 DNA sequence: TGTGCCAGCAGCACCGTCGCTGGAGCGGGAGAACTGTATACGCAGTATTTT. Protein product: CASSTVAGAGELYTQYF. The full variable domain, its missing parts supplied by reference TRBV11-2 and TRBJ2-3, is EAGVAQSPRYKIIEKRQSVAFWCNPISGHATLYWYQQILGQGPKLLIQFQNNGVVDDSQLPKDRFSAERLKGVDSTLKIQPAKLEDSAVYLCASSTVAGAGELYTQYFGPGTRLTVL.

This clonotype was seen only a few times. V and J are TRBV11-2 and TRBJ2-1; D unclear. V was shortened by 6 bases and J by 6 bases, with 15 bases between the two germline ends. Germline V gene sequence: CDR1 SGHAT, CDR2 FQNNGV. CDR3 size: 14 residues. The CDR3 reads CASSRLVVGNEQFF. The CDR3, as DNA: TGTGCCAGCAGTCGCTTGGTAGTAGGCAATGAGCAGTTCTTC. Full variable domain (missing parts from reference TRBV11-2 and TRBJ2-1): EAGVAQSPRYKIIEKRQSVAFWCNPISGHATLYWYQQILGQGPKLLIQFQNNGVVDDSQLPKDRFSAERLKGVDSTLKIQPAKLEDSAVYLCASSRLVVGNEQFFGPGTRLTVL.

At least ten counts were recorded for this clonotype. The chain has TRBV9 and TRBJ2-1, with a weak D call TRBD2 (6 bases). V dropped 4 bases and J dropped 8 bases, with 16 bases sitting between them. The germline CDR1 and CDR2 sequences are SGDLS and YYNGEE. The CDR3 contains 14 residues. CDR3 loop: CASSPRLVLDEQFF. Here the CDR3 DNA reads TGTGCCAGCAGCCCGAGACTAGTTTTGGATGAGCAGTTCTTC.

There are many counts of this clonotype. J is TRBJ1-4 and V is TRBV7-9, with D tentatively TRBD1 (6 bases). The germline gives CDR1 SEHNR, CDR2 FQNEAQ (reference sequence). With 7 bases removed from V and 6 bases from J, the gap between germline ends came to 12 bases. This CDR3 is 13 amino acids long. Here the CDR3 DNA reads TGTGCCAGCATGGGGGGGCAATATGAAAAACTGTTTTTT. This encodes CASMGGQYEKLFF.

The J gene is TRBJ2-7, the V gene TRBV10-2; TRBD1 matches 8 bases. V trimming: 6 bases; J trimming: 7 bases; junction bases outside the gene matches: 8. Germline V lookup: CDR1 WSHSY, CDR2 SAAADI. CDR3 length equals 13 residues. The CDR3 loop is CASSGTGALEQYF. The CDR3 coding sequence is TGCGCCAGCAGCGGGACAGGAGCCTTGGAGCAGTACTTC.

The V call is TRBV7-2, the J call TRBJ2-5; D is unresolved. Germline V gene sequence: CDR1 SGHTA, CDR2 FQGNSA. V was cut by 2 bases and J by 5 bases, with 12 bases left in between. The CDR3 has 14 residues. The chain's CDR3 is CASSLNGGRETQYF. CDR3 nucleotides: TGTGCCAGCAGCTTAAACGGCGGAAGGGAGACCCAGTACTTC.

This clonotype was seen only a few times. The V call is TRBV6-1, the J call TRBJ1-1, with TRBD1 as a possible D gene (5 bases). Germline CDR1 is MNHNS and CDR2 is SASEGT. The CDR3 is made up of 15 amino acids. V was cut by 1 base and J by 1 base, with 10 bases left in between. The CDR3 bases are TGTGCCAGCAGTGAAGTTGGGGCACCGAACACTGAAGCTTTCTTT. It specifies CASSEVGAPNTEAFF.

The gene calls are TRBV5-1 and TRBJ2-1; 8 positions agree with TRBD1. Trimming removed 4 bases from V and 7 bases from J; junction bases left unmatched: 7. This CDR3 spans 14 amino acids. The germline CDR1 and CDR2 sequences are SGHRS and YFSETQ. The CDR3: CASSKGQGSNEQFF. The CDR3 DNA follows: TGCGCCAGCAGCAAAGGACAGGGATCAAATGAGCAGTTCTTC.

This clonotype occurred a few times. The genes are TRBV30 and TRBJ1-2; D is ambiguous. Trimming cost V 4 bases and J 0 bases, with 9 bases left between them. The CDR3 runs 13 residues. The germline gives CDR1 GTSNPN, CDR2 SVGIG (reference sequence). CDR3 loop: CAWNLAANYGYTF. The CDR3 nucleotides read TGTGCCTGGAACTTGGCGGCTAACTATGGCTACACCTTC. Variable domain in full (rest from reference TRBV30 and TRBJ1-2): SQTIHQWPATLVQPVGSPLSLECTVEGTSNPNLYWYRQAAGRGLQLLFYSVGIGQISSEVPQNLSASRPQDRQFILSSKKLLLSDSGFYLCAWNLAANYGYTFGSGTRLTVV.

The chain has TRBV6-1 and TRBJ2-5; D is ambiguous. The CDR3 runs 13 residues. Trimming removed 6 bases at V and 2 bases at J, with 10 bases between. The germline CDR1 and CDR2 sequences are MNHNS and SASEGT. This chain's CDR3 is CASRNILQETQYF. The CDR3 DNA sequence: TGTGCCAGCAGGAATATCCTGCAAGAGACCCAGTACTTC.

This clonotype was seen a few times. The chain joins TRBV5-1 to TRBJ2-2, with D hard to call. The length of the CDR3 is 15 residues. V was shortened by 2 bases and J by 4 bases, with 12 bases between the two germline ends. Germline V gene lookup returns CDR1 SGHRS and CDR2 YFSETQ. The CDR3 bases are TGCGCCAGCAGCTTATCAGTAGTTGGCACCGGGGAGCTGTTTTTT. Translation: CASSLSVVGTGELFF.

Only a few counts were recorded for this clonotype. The genes are TRBV4-1 and TRBJ2-1; D ambiguous. V was trimmed by 1 base and J by 6 bases, leaving 7 bases between them. The CDR3 consists of 13 residues. CDR1 and CDR2 from the germline V gene are MGHRA and YSYEKL. This CDR3 is CASSQGSINEQFF. The CDR3, as DNA: TGCGCCAGCAGCCAAGGATCAATCAATGAGCAGTTCTTC.

CDR3: CASSQDSVGGQPQHF. Written as DNA, the CDR3 is TGCGCCAGCAGCCAAGATAGCGTTGGTGGTCAGCCCCAGCATTTT. The chain combines TRBV4-3 with TRBJ1-5, with D hard to call. Trimming removed 0 bases from V and 6 bases from J, with 12 bases in between. Looked up from germline, CDR1 is LGHNA and CDR2 is YSLEER. This CDR3 has 15 residues.

V usage is TRBV28 and J usage is TRBJ2-7; a possible D gene is TRBD1 (5 bases). The germline V gene encodes CDR1 MDHEN and CDR2 SYDVKM. This CDR3 is built from 17 residues. Trimming removed 1 base at V and 4 bases at J, with 20 bases between. CDR3 residues: CASSLLSNRPSLYEQYF. CDR3 in DNA: TGTGCCAGCAGTTTATTATCCAACAGGCCGAGTTTATACGAGCAGTACTTC. Based on the CDR3 plus reference TRBV28 and TRBJ2-7, the full variable domain is DVKVTQSSRYLVKRTGEKVFLECVQDMDHENMFWYRQDPGLGLRLIYFSYDVKMKEKGDIPEGYSVSREKKERFSLILESASTNQTSMYLCASSLLSNRPSLYEQYFGPGTRLTVT.

This clonotype appeared a few times. This chain joins TRBV7-2 and TRBJ2-1; a weak D match, TRBD2 (7 bases). CDR1 and CDR2 from the germline V gene are SGHTA and FQGNSA. The germline V and J ends were trimmed by 4 bases and 14 bases, with 15 bases remaining between them. The CDR3 has 12 residues. Here the CDR3 reads CASSSGGGSEFF. As DNA, the CDR3 is TGTGCCAGCAGCTCGGGGGGCGGATCTGAGTTCTTC.

This clonotype has a count of ten or more. V usage is TRBV7-8 and J usage is TRBJ2-7; the match to TRBD2 covers 13 bases. The V gene's germline CDR1 is SGHVS and CDR2 FQNEAQ. V shed 1 base, J shed 1 base, and the junction held 7 bases outside the gene matches. The CDR3 extends over 18 amino acids. The CDR3 sequence: CASSLVPGTSGKSYEQYF. The CDR3 bases are TGTGCCAGCAGCTTAGTCCCCGGGACTAGCGGGAAGTCCTACGAGCAGTACTTC.

The gene calls are TRBV20-1 and TRBJ2-3; 15 bases map to TRBD2. The V gene end was trimmed by 6 bases and the J gene end by 6 bases; junction bases not matched to a gene: 10. The V gene's germline CDR1 is DFQATT and CDR2 SNEGSKA (reference sequence). The CDR3 is made up of 16 amino acids. CDR3 coding DNA: TGCAGTGCAATAGGGACTAGCGGGGGGCGTAGGGATACGCAGTATTTT. Translation: CSAIGTSGGRRDTQYF.

In this sample, this clonotype turned up many times. A read error may be the cause here, since a much bigger clone is one base away. The chain is built from TRBV9 and TRBJ2-5; no clear D gene. The CDR3 totals 11 residues. Trimming removed 0 bases from V and 3 bases from J, with 0 bases in between. The germline gives CDR1 SGDLS, CDR2 YYNGEE. DNA for the CDR3: TGTGCCAGCAGCGTAGAAGAGACCCAGTACTTC. Amino acids: CASSVEETQYF.

This clonotype was seen at least ten times. V usage is TRBV28 and J usage is TRBJ2-5; 7 bases fit TRBD1. The CDR3 consists of 13 residues. In germline, CDR1 is MDHEN, CDR2 SYDVKM. Germline trimming cut 3 bases from V and 3 bases from J; bases unmatched to any gene: 1. The CDR3 is CASSFGTEETQYF. The CDR3 region has the DNA TGTGCCAGCAGTTTCGGGACAGAAGAGACCCAGTACTTC.

This clonotype was seen repeatedly, ten times or more. The V gene is TRBV7-2, the J gene TRBJ1-2; a weak D match, TRBD1 (5 bases). The CDR3 spans 14 residues. V dropped 2 bases and J dropped 2 bases, with 9 bases sitting between them. Germline loops: CDR1 SGHTA, CDR2 FQGNSA. CDR3 DNA: TGTGCCAGCAGCTTACTTAGGGGCAACTATGGCTACACCTTC. Protein product: CASSLLRGNYGYTF.